Sequencing of this TCR beta chain was carried out in a study of blood T cell repertoires in COVID-19 (dated by TCRdb to 2018 to 2021). Turning to the overall study: Samples covering the acute and convalescent phases of COVID-19 were provided by collaborators in the United States, Italy and Spain. The repertoires were made available in a free public database intended to serve as a resource for research on the immune response to SARS-CoV-2. The samples were drawn from two sources: the first 160 participants of the ongoing ImmuneRACE study, and 1,000 to 1,500 subjects contributed by 6 global collaborators. The prospective study material was composed of cDNA or gDNA derived from T cells, B-cell-depleted T cells, or PBMCs. Where available, HLA class I and class II types were obtained from metadata supplied by the sample provider rather than from assay-based typing. Deeply sampled blood TCRbeta repertoires from subjects exposed to, actively infected with, or recovered from COVID-19 were included in the dataset. The sample metadata nearly always contained a de-identified subject ID, COVID-19 status, age in years and sex. The paper as a whole reports these results and caveats: The amount of clinical and demographic metadata varied by source and participant and was provided uncurated.

The collaborating institutions used their own protocols to collect whole blood in K2EDTA tubes. Collaborator samples were shipped for TCRbeta analysis as frozen whole blood, isolated PBMCs, or DNA extracted from either sample type. The immunoSEQ Assay, a bias-controlled multiplex PCR, was used to amplify TCRbeta CDR3 regions from genomic DNA. The paper's data handling went like this. Within the assay, amplification of reference gene primers was used to estimate how many nucleated cells each sample contained. To quantify the absolute abundance of each unique TCRbeta CDR3 rearrangement, sequence reads were collapsed and filtered. For each sample, productive Simpson clonality was calculated by taking the square root of Simpson's diversity index across productive rearrangements. TCRdb re-hosts the immuneACCESS table, in-frame sequences only. Its copies lack some clones; in the studies checked, an unresolved V gene accounts for under half of them, and the cause for the rest is not known. Clone size and the V and J calls come from that table; the DNA yielded D and trimming. This sample has approximately 140,000 clones in its table, and 85% to 90% of those were observed once. Around 6.5% of the sample is held by the ten biggest clonotypes.

Notes on this clone: The target of this receptor is not known. No base quality values were provided; no much bigger clone lies one nucleotide off.

CDR1 and CDR2 are drawn from the germline V gene: MDHEN, SYDVKM. Unmatched junction bases come to 8, with V trimmed by 5 bases and J by 2 bases. Inclusive of the bounding cysteine and phenylalanine, the CDR3 is 16 residues long. Here the CDR3 DNA is all that survives: 48 bases in frame from base 1. The clonotype originates from a man at least 80 years old with acute or convalescent COVID-19. Sequencing input: peripheral blood. The receptor chain draws on TRBV28 and TRBJ2-1, with 8 bases matching TRBD2. At the DNA level, the sequence is TGTGCCAGCAGTGTCCTCTCGGGGGGGACCTACAATGAGCAGTTCTTC. It specifies CASSVLSGGTYNEQFF.